The 30 T cell receptor beta chains reported below all come from one sample, sequenced in a study of identical twins' blood T cells. TCRdb ran MiXCR on the 5' RACE reads and lists one entry per CDR3 protein. The table shows about 370,000 distinct CDR3 sequences, with around 30% occurring only once. Sequenced input: PBMCs. The receptors were sampled from a woman between 18 and 55 years old in good health.

This clonotype has only a few counts. The chain combines TRBV29-1 with TRBJ1-2; D is unclear. Trimming removed 5 bases at V and 6 bases at J, with 16 bases between. The CDR3 is 13 residues long. Germline assignment: CDR1 SQVTM and CDR2 ANQGSEA. CDR3 amino acids: CSVFSALGDGYTF. CDR3 DNA: TGCAGCGTTTTTTCGGCCCTCGGCGATGGCTACACCTTC.

V is TRBV11-2 and J is TRBJ1-1, with D possibly TRBD1 on 5 matching bases. The CDR3 runs to 15 residues. CDR1 is SGHAT and CDR2 is FQNNGV in the germline V gene. V was trimmed by 5 bases and J by 6 bases, leaving 19 bases between them. The CDR3 DNA follows: TGTGCCAGCAGCCAAATCCGGGGGGGGTTTGCTGAAGCTTTCTTT. The encoded protein is CASSQIRGGFAEAFF.

J is TRBJ2-1 and V is TRBV5-1, with D possibly being TRBD2 (6 bases). Germline CDR1 and CDR2: SGHRS and YFSETQ. V was cut by 0 bases and J by 6 bases, with 13 bases left in between. The CDR3 has 15 amino acids. CDR3: CASSLGGEWGNEQFF. DNA for the CDR3: TGCGCCAGCAGCTTGGGCGGGGAGTGGGGCAATGAGCAGTTCTTC.

This clonotype was found many times. The chain combines TRBV10-3 with TRBJ2-3, with 7 bases matching TRBD1. This CDR3 has 14 residues. Germline lookup yields CDR1 ENHRY and CDR2 SYGVKD. V lost 6 bases and J lost 2; bases outside the gene matches: 5. Written as DNA, the CDR3 is TGTGCCATCAGCCCGGGACAGATCACAGATACGCAGTATTTT. Translation: CAISPGQITDTQYF.

This clonotype came up a few times. The chain joins TRBV6-2 or TRBV6-3 to TRBJ1-1; D not certain. This CDR3 has 14 residues. Germline V gene lookup returns CDR1 MNHEY and CDR2 SVGEGT. V gave up 4 bases and J gave up 11 bases, with 20 bases separating them. CDR3 coding DNA: TGTGCCAGCAGTTCCTCCTTCCACAAGTTAGGGGCTTTCTTT. Translation: CASSSSFHKLGAFF.

This clonotype was found a few times. The chain combines TRBV10-3 with TRBJ2-3; D possibly uses TRBD1 or TRBD2 (5 bases each). Between the trimmed V and J ends, which lost 2 bases and 2 bases, there was a span of 11 bases. Per the germline V gene, CDR1 is ENHRY and CDR2 is SYGVKD. This CDR3 is 15 amino acids long. The CDR3 loop reads CAISEPGPHTDTQYF. The CDR3 coding sequence is TGTGCCATCAGTGAGCCGGGACCGCACACAGATACGCAGTATTTT.

This clonotype was seen only a few times. The gene calls are TRBV21-1 and TRBJ2-3; the table's TRBD1 call for D was not verified on the DNA. TRBV21-1 is described as a pseudogene. The length of the CDR3 is 17 residues. CDR3 nucleotides: TGTGCCAGCAGCAAAGCGACAGGGAGTTCCCCCACAGATACGCAGTATTTT. Its protein is CASSKATGSSPTDTQYF.

The chain has TRBV6-4 and TRBJ2-1; tentative D call: TRBD2 (6 bases). CDR3 length equals 15 residues. Between the trimmed V and J ends, which lost 1 base and 9 bases, there was a span of 16 bases. Per the germline V gene, CDR1 is MRHNA and CDR2 is SNTAGT. In nucleotides, the CDR3 is TGTGCCAGCAGTGACTTGGCGGGATCGGGGAGTGAGCAGTTCTTC. Protein: CASSDLAGSGSEQFF.

CDR3 sequence (DNA): TGCAGTGCTAGTGGTGTTGTGGGCGGTTCACCCCTCCACTTT. This gives the protein CSASGVVGGSPLHF. The J gene is TRBJ1-6, the V gene TRBV20-1; D unclear. CDR3 length: 14 amino acids. V dropped 3 bases and J dropped 9 bases, with 15 bases sitting between them. The germline V gene encodes CDR1 DFQATT and CDR2 SNEGSKA (reference sequence).

On this clonotype: This could be a read error, since a much larger clone is one nucleotide away. The final CDR3 position lacks the conserved phenylalanine or tryptophan, pointing to a likely read error. The chain couples TRBV7-9 to TRBJ2-1; 10 bases are a match to TRBD2. Unmatched junction bases numbered 7, after V lost 10 bases and J lost 4 bases. Per the germline V gene, CDR1 is SEHNR and CDR2 is FQNEAQ (reference sequence). The CDR3 is made up of 14 amino acids. The CDR3 DNA sequence: TGTGCCACCTCACGGACTAGCGGTTACAATGAGCAGTTCTCC. Translating gives CATSRTSGYNEQFS.

Concerning this clonotype: This may stem from a read error, because a much larger clone lies one nucleotide away. The chain employs TRBV2 and TRBJ1-4; D unresolved. CDR1 and CDR2 from the germline V gene are SNHLY and FYNNEI. This CDR3 has 12 amino acids. CDR3 sequence (DNA): TGTTCCAGCAGTGAACCGTATGAAAAACTGTTTTTT. This codes for CSSSEPYEKLFF.

This clonotype was picked up a small number of times. The rearrangement joins TRBV6-5 to TRBJ2-3, with D uncertain. In germline, CDR1 is MNHEY, CDR2 SVGAGI. The CDR3 consists of 13 residues. Trimming removed 2 bases at V and 6 bases at J, with 9 bases between. The DNA for the CDR3 is TGTGCCAGCAGTTACAGGGATTCCGATACGCAGTATTTT. Its protein product is CASSYRDSDTQYF.

A few counts support this clonotype. The chain has TRBV6-4 and TRBJ2-1; 13 bases are shared with TRBD2. This CDR3 has 16 residues. The trim removed 2 bases at V and 8 bases at J, leaving 6 bases unmatched. Germline V CDR1 and CDR2: MRHNA, SNTAGT. The CDR3, as DNA: TGTGCCAGCAGTGACATCGGGACTAGCGGGATCGATGAGCAGTTCTTC. Translation gives CASSDIGTSGIDEQFF.

At least ten counts were recorded for this clonotype. The chain carries TRBV6-4 and TRBJ2-3; D might be TRBD2 (6 bases). This CDR3 has 16 amino acids. Trimming pared 0 bases from V and 2 bases from J, leaving 12 bases between. In germline, CDR1 is MRHNA, CDR2 SNTAGT. The CDR3 bases are TGTGCCAGCAGTGACTCAACTAGCTCAGCCACAGATACGCAGTATTTT. Its translation: CASSDSTSSATDTQYF.

This clonotype occurred many times. This chain connects TRBV6-4 to TRBJ2-3; D gene unclear. The V end lost 5 bases, the J end lost 0 bases, and 6 bases lay between the germline ends. The V gene's germline CDR1 is MRHNA and CDR2 SNTAGT. The length of the CDR3 is 13 residues. This CDR3 is CASSFDSTDTQYF. The CDR3 bases are TGTGCCAGCAGTTTCGACAGCACAGATACGCAGTATTTT.

This clonotype was counted a few times. In DNA form, the CDR3 reads TGCAGCGTTGCAGGGGAGGGCACTGAAGCTTTCTTT. It translates to CSVAGEGTEAFF. V usage is TRBV29-1 and J usage is TRBJ1-1; weak D call: TRBD1 (6 bases). V lost 4 bases to trimming and J lost 4 bases, with 10 bases between them. Germline V gives CDR1 SQVTM, CDR2 ANQGSEA. The CDR3 has 12 residues.

This clonotype was observed a few times. The CDR3 coding sequence is TGCGCCAGCAGCCAGATGACATTCGGGGATCACAATGAGCAGTTCTTC. Residues: CASSQMTFGDHNEQFF. The chain employs TRBV4-1 and TRBJ2-1; possibly TRBD2 for D (5 bases). The V end was cut by 3 bases, the J end by 5 bases, with 17 bases between. The germline gives CDR1 MGHRA, CDR2 YSYEKL. The CDR3 has 16 residues.

This clonotype was seen a handful of times. This chain links TRBV14 with TRBJ1-1; 10 bases map to TRBD1. The CDR3 totals 17 residues. Per germline, CDR1 SGHDN and CDR2 FVKESK. V gave up 7 bases and J gave up 1 base; unmatched junction bases: 12. The CDR3: CASTPGQGLWGNTEAFF. The CDR3 DNA sequence: TGTGCCAGCACCCCGGGACAGGGGTTGTGGGGGAACACTGAAGCTTTCTTT. The full variable domain, rest sourced from reference TRBV14 and TRBJ1-1, is EAGVTQFPSHSVIEKGQTVTLRCDPISGHDNLYWYRRVMGKEIKFLLHFVKESKQDESGMPNNRFLAERTGGTYSTLKVQPAELEDSGVYFCASTPGQGLWGNTEAFFGQGTRLTVV.

Comments on this clonotype: A read error is possible here, since a much larger clone lies one base away. The V call is TRBV3-1, the J call TRBJ1-3, with TRBD1 matching 8 bases. Germline assignment: CDR1 LGHDT and CDR2 YNNKEL (reference sequence). This CDR3 region has 15 residues. The CDR3 nucleotides read TGTGCCAGCAGCTTACAGGGGGGGTCTGTAAACACCATATATTTT. It is translated as CASSLQGGSVNTIYF.

A note on this clonotype: No conserved phenylalanine or tryptophan ends this CDR3, so it is likely a read error. The V call is TRBV3-1, the J call TRBJ1-3, with D uncertain. This CDR3 spans 16 amino acids. V was clipped by 2 bases and J by 4 bases, with 15 bases between them. CDR1 is LGHDT, CDR2 YNNKEL, per germline (reference sequence). The CDR3 nucleotides are TGTGCCAGCAGCCAACGACCCCGGATCATAGGAAACACCATATATTTG. It specifies CASSQRPRIIGNTIYL.

In its sample, this clonotype was seen a few times. This chain connects TRBV12-3 or TRBV12-4 to TRBJ2-3, with D unresolved. V was cut by 1 base and J by 5 bases, with 7 bases left in between. This CDR3 is 13 amino acids long. As DNA, the CDR3 is TGTGCCAGCAGTTTAGGCCTTATAGATACGCAGTATTTT. It specifies CASSLGLIDTQYF.

The chain has TRBV7-6 and TRBJ2-7, with D unclear. V lost 2 bases and J lost 5, with 10 bases in between. The germline CDR1 and CDR2 sequences are SGHVS and FNYEAQ. The CDR3 is made up of 13 amino acids. This CDR3 reads CASSLRAADEQYF. For the CDR3, the DNA is TGTGCCAGCAGCTTAAGGGCCGCGGACGAGCAGTACTTC. Full variable domain (remainder filled in from reference TRBV7-6 and TRBJ2-7): GAGVSQSPRYKVTKRGQDVALRCDPISGHVSLYWYRQALGQGPEFLTYFNYEAQQDKSGLPNDRFSAERPEGSISTLTIQRTEQRDSAMYRCASSLRAADEQYFGPGTRLTVT.

This clonotype turned up a few times. V gene TRBV5-1 combines with J gene TRBJ1-5; D unresolved. Germline assignment: CDR1 SGHRS and CDR2 YFSETQ. Between the trimmed V and J ends, which lost 2 bases and 1 base, there was a span of 13 bases. The length of the CDR3 is 16 residues. CDR3 region: CASSFLPSGSNQPQHF. The CDR3 nucleotides read TGCGCCAGCAGCTTCTTACCGTCCGGGAGCAATCAGCCCCAGCATTTT.

In regard to this clonotype: A read error may produce the germline difference seen at one junction end. V and J are TRBV6-5 and TRBJ2-7, with D perhaps matching TRBD1 or TRBD2 (5 bases each). The CDR3 has 15 residues. Germline V gene data show CDR1 as MNHEY and CDR2 as SVGAGI. CDR3 nucleotides: TGTACCAGCAGTGGGACGCCTTCTCCCTCCTACGAGCAGTACTTC. Translating it yields CTSSGTPSPSYEQYF.

Worth noting for this clonotype: At one end, the junction sequence differs from germline, possibly due to a read error. V usage is TRBV20-1 and J usage is TRBJ1-2, with 8 bases aligning to TRBD1. CDR1 DFQATT and CDR2 SNEGSKA come from the germline V gene (reference sequence). This CDR3 spans 13 amino acids. Written as DNA, the CDR3 is TGCAGTGCTAGCAGGCAGGGGGCTTATGGCCACACCTTC. This codes for CSASRQGAYGHTF.

V usage is TRBV20-1 and J usage is TRBJ1-1; D is undetermined. CDR1 DFQATT and CDR2 SNEGSKA come from the germline V gene (reference sequence). The length of the CDR3 is 13 residues. DNA for the CDR3: TGCGGTGAGTCGGCAGCCCAGAACACTGAAGCTTTCTTT. Encoded protein: CGESAAQNTEAFF.

This clonotype came up a few times. The genes are TRBV20-1 and TRBJ1-1; D gene ambiguous. Germline loops: CDR1 DFQATT, CDR2 SNEGSKA (reference sequence). CDR3 length equals 11 residues. Trimming removed 3 bases from V and 4 bases from J, with 6 bases in between. Written as DNA, the CDR3 is TGCAGTGCTAGTGGTGGCACTGAAGCTTTCTTT. It encodes CSASGGTEAFF.

The rearrangement links TRBV7-9 to TRBJ1-3, with 8 bases aligning to TRBD1. The length of the CDR3 is 16 residues. Trimming removed 1 base from V and 0 bases from J; junction bases left unmatched: 2. Germline assignment: CDR1 SEHNR and CDR2 FQNEAQ (reference sequence). For the CDR3, the DNA is TGTGCCAGCAGCTTAGACAGGGGGTCCTCTGGAAACACCATATATTTT. It codes for CASSLDRGSSGNTIYF.

This clonotype appeared a few times. CDR3 nucleotide sequence: TGTGCCAGCATTTTACAGGGTAGCGGACAGCCCCAGCATTTT. Translation gives CASILQGSGQPQHF. The chain combines TRBV6-1 with TRBJ1-5; a possible D gene is TRBD1 (6 bases). The CDR3 contains 14 residues. Per germline, CDR1 MNHNS and CDR2 SASEGT. Between the trimmed V and J ends, which lost 7 bases and 7 bases, there was a span of 17 bases.

The chain joins TRBV7-6 to TRBJ1-2; D possibly corresponds to TRBD1 (6 bases). There are 16 residues in the CDR3. The germline gives CDR1 SGHVS, CDR2 FNYEAQ. The V end was cut by 3 bases, the J end by 2 bases, with 16 bases between. The CDR3 loop reads CASSFSPLDRNYGYTF. For the CDR3, the DNA is TGTGCCAGCAGCTTTAGTCCATTGGACAGAAACTATGGCTACACCTTC.